The text below deals with one T cell receptor (beta chain). Its antigen is currently unknown. This entry is derived from a study of cytomegalovirus exposure and HLA in healthy donors. Overall study context: A subsequent analysis stated that the 100 to 150 validation repertoires were run on the same platform as the roughly 670 first-cohort repertoires. Study findings and constraints: Altogether, 160 or so TCR beta chains were recorded as cytomegalovirus-associated. Reports described diagnosis of cytomegalovirus status by the classifier as highly specific and sensitive. First-cohort TCR clusters tended to co-occur in the approximately 130 validation repertoires, a later analysis found.

The length of the CDR3 is 12 residues. V was clipped by 3 bases and J by 3 bases, with 9 bases between them. The V gene's germline CDR1 is SQVTM and CDR2 ANQGSEA. Libraries were prepared by immunoSEQ multiplex PCR; TCRdb keeps only in-frame clonotypes and omits some of them. The sample records 260,000 or so clones, 90% being singletons. The TCR originated in a woman under 40 in good health and CMV-seronegative. Source material: PBMCs. This sequence joins TRBV29-1 and TRBJ2-7; D is unresolved. The CDR3 is CSVEGRDYEQYF. The CDR3 coding sequence is TGCAGCGTTGAGGGCAGAGACTACGAGCAGTACTTC.